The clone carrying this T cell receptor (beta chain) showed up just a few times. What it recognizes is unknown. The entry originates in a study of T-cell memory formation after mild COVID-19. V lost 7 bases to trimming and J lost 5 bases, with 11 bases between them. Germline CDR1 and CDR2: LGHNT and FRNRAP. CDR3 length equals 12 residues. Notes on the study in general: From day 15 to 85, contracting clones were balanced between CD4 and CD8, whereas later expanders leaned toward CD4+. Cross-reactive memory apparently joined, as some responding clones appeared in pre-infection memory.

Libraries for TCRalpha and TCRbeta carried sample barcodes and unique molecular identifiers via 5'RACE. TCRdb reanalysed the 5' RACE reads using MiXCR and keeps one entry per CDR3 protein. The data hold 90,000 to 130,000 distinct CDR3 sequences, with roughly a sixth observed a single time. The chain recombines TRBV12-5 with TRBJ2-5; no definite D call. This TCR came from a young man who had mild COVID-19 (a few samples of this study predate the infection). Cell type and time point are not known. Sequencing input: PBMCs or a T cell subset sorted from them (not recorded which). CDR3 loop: CASALVGETQYF. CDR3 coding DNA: TGTGCTAGTGCCCTAGTAGGGGAGACCCAGTACTTC.